The 12 T cell receptor beta chains reported below all come from one sample, sequenced in a study of radiation and T cells in renal cell carcinoma. The time point here: blood 4 weeks post-SBRT, at nephrectomy. Treatment: 15 Gy SBRT to primary tumor, nephrectomy 4 weeks later. Here immunoSEQ multiplex PCR was the method, and the copy in TCRdb shows in-frame clones only, minus some. The table lists fewer than 85,000 clones, around 89% of them singletons. This specimen was blood, taken from a patient whose treatment included radiotherapy and nephrectomy. Receptors were obtained from a woman aged 65 to 85 with renal cell carcinoma.

The gene calls are TRBV15 and TRBJ2-1; 9 bases are a match to TRBD2. V trimming: 0 bases; J trimming: 10 bases; junction bases outside the gene matches: 10. This CDR3 is 16 amino acids long. Per germline, CDR1 LNHNV and CDR2 YYDKDF (reference sequence). The CDR3 DNA is TGTGCCACCAGCAGAGACATCGGCGGGGGGGCGACCGAGCAGTTCTTC. Residues: CATSRDIGGGATEQFF.

The J gene is TRBJ2-7, the V gene TRBV4-2; 7 positions agree with TRBD1. There are 15 residues in the CDR3. Trimming removed 3 bases from V and 2 bases from J; junction bases left unmatched: 7. Per the germline V gene, CDR1 is LGHNA and CDR2 is YNFKEQ. CDR3 nucleotide sequence: TGTGCCAGCAGCCAGGGGGACAGCGAAGCCTACGAGCAGTACTTC. It translates to CASSQGDSEAYEQYF.

V and J are TRBV4-3 and TRBJ2-1, with D possibly TRBD1 on 6 matching bases. The CDR3 loop spans 16 amino acids. The V end lost 2 bases, the J end lost 6 bases, and 17 bases lay between the germline ends. Germline V gene sequence: CDR1 LGHNA, CDR2 YSLEER. In DNA, the CDR3 is TGCGCCAGCAGCCAAACCATGGACAGAATCGGCAATGAGCAGTTCTTC. This codes for CASSQTMDRIGNEQFF.

The chain employs TRBV7-6 and TRBJ1-2; D perhaps matches TRBD1 (6 bases). The germline V gene encodes CDR1 SGHVS and CDR2 FNYEAQ. The CDR3 extends over 15 amino acids. Between the trimmed V and J ends, which lost 1 base and 5 bases, there was a span of 14 bases. CDR3 sequence (DNA): TGTGCCAGCAGCTTAGGGCAGGGGCCCCTTTATGGCTACACCTTC. It encodes CASSLGQGPLYGYTF.

The chain uses TRBV6-6 and TRBJ2-5, with D hard to call. This CDR3 is built from 14 residues. The germline V gene has CDR1 MNHNY and CDR2 SVGAGI (reference sequence). Trimming stripped 0 bases from V and 1 base from J, with 6 bases between. CDR3 loop: CASSYSNIQETQYF. The CDR3 bases are TGTGCCAGCAGTTACTCTAACATCCAAGAGACCCAGTACTTC.

This clone was observed once. The sample contains more than one DNA sequence encoding this CDR3. The V gene is TRBV7-6, the J gene TRBJ2-7, with 8 bases matching TRBD1. J gave up 3 bases and V 5 bases, and 9 bases lay outside the gene matches. Germline CDR1 SGHVS, CDR2 FNYEAQ. The CDR3 spans 15 residues. CDR3 protein: CASSLGGTGDYEQYF. CDR3 in DNA: TGTGCCAGCAGCCTCGGCGGGACAGGCGACTACGAGCAGTACTTC.

The genes are TRBV15 and TRBJ2-5, with D perhaps assigned TRBD1 or TRBD2 (6 bases each). The J call may be wrong; the DNA end is better matched by TRBJ2-7. The CDR3 runs to 14 residues. Germline lookup yields CDR1 LNHNV and CDR2 YYDKDF (reference sequence). CDR3 region: CATSREGGQSEQYF. CDR3 bases: TGTGCCACCAGCAGAGAGGGGGGCCAAAGCGAGCAGTACTTC.

V usage is TRBV10-3 and J usage is TRBJ2-3; D call uncertain. This CDR3 contains 12 residues. The V gene's germline CDR1 is ENHRY and CDR2 SYGVKD. With 6 bases removed from V and 4 bases from J, the gap between germline ends came to 8 bases. CDR3 sequence: CAISQRADTQYF. The CDR3 DNA reads TGTGCCATCAGCCAAAGGGCAGATACGCAGTATTTT.

The V gene is TRBV19, the J gene TRBJ2-2; 9 nucleotides match TRBD1. Germline V lookup: CDR1 LNHDA, CDR2 SQIVND (reference sequence). The CDR3 spans 15 residues. V lost 4 bases, J lost 5 bases, and 5 bases stayed unmatched. CDR3 DNA: TGTGCCAGTAGTAGGGACAGGGTAAATACCGGGGAGCTGTTTTTT. This encodes CASSRDRVNTGELFF.

The chain employs TRBV11-2 and TRBJ1-4; D is unclear. Germline CDR1 and CDR2: SGHAT and FQNNGV. The V end lost 5 bases, the J end lost 6 bases, and 10 bases lay between the germline ends. The CDR3 runs 13 residues. As DNA, the CDR3 is TGTGCCAGCAGCCCAAAGATGGATGAAAAACTGTTTTTT. This translates into CASSPKMDEKLFF.

J is TRBJ2-7 and V is TRBV10-3; TRBD1 aligns across 10 bases. Germline CDR1 is ENHRY and CDR2 is SYGVKD. With V trimmed by 4 bases and J by 4 bases, 4 bases remained unmatched. The CDR3 has 14 residues. CDR3 DNA: TGTGCCATCAGTGGACAGGGGGCTTTTTACGAGCAGTACTTC. Translating gives CAISGQGAFYEQYF.

The chain combines TRBV28 with TRBJ1-2, with D tentatively TRBD1 (6 bases). V was trimmed by 4 bases and J by 4 bases, leaving 13 bases between them. CDR3 length equals 14 residues. Germline V gene data show CDR1 as MDHEN and CDR2 as SYDVKM. The CDR3 DNA is TGTGCCAGCAGTTCAACACCGGACAGCTATGGCTACACCTTC. It is translated as CASSSTPDSYGYTF.